Each of the 22 T cell receptor beta chains below was sequenced from the same sample in a study of blood T cells in healthy people across ages. The second PCR ran about 6 to 11 cycles with a sample-barcoded 5' primer and J-beta primers. Via MiXCR, TCRdb re-called the 5' RACE reads, giving one row per CDR3 protein. The sample yields about 720,000 distinct CDR3 sequences, approximately 22% seen once. The sequenced sample was blood. These receptors came from a man between 65 and 79 years old in good health.

The chain has TRBV6-5 and TRBJ2-1, with TRBD2 matching over 11 bases. Germline CDR1 and CDR2: MNHEY and SVGAGI. The CDR3 contains 15 residues. Unmatched junction bases numbered 8, after V lost 5 bases and J lost 8 bases. CDR3 sequence: CASSPIAGGRHEQFF. CDR3 sequence (DNA): TGTGCCAGCAGTCCGATAGCGGGAGGGCGACATGAGCAGTTCTTC.

V and J are TRBV3-1 and TRBJ2-2; D perhaps matches TRBD1 (6 bases). CDR1 and CDR2 from the germline V gene are LGHDT and YNNKEL (reference sequence). Trimming shortened V by 2 bases and J by 6 bases, and 16 bases separated the two germline ends. The CDR3 covers 16 residues. The CDR3 here is CASSQRTGKNAGELFF. The CDR3 DNA reads TGTGCCAGCAGCCAACGTACAGGGAAGAATGCCGGGGAGCTGTTTTTT.

As concerns this clonotype: It is likely a read error, because the conserved phenylalanine at the end of the CDR3 is missing. The chain's CDR3 is CSARDGQGSYSNQPQHL. CDR3 DNA: TGCAGTGCTAGAGACGGACAGGGAAGCTATAGCAATCAGCCCCAGCATCTT. The chain has TRBV20-1 and TRBJ1-5, with 8 bases that match TRBD1. Germline V gives CDR1 DFQATT, CDR2 SNEGSKA (reference sequence). Trimming at V came to 0 bases and at J to 0 bases, leaving 7 bases not matched to a gene. The CDR3 runs 17 residues.

The chain combines TRBV9 with TRBJ2-5; D may be TRBD1 or TRBD2 (5 bases each). There are 13 residues in the CDR3. The V end lost 2 bases, the J end lost 1 base, and 6 bases lay between the germline ends. CDR1 SGDLS and CDR2 YYNGEE come from the germline V gene. The CDR3 bases are TGTGCCAGCAGCGTTGGGGGCCAAGAGACCCAGTACTTC. It translates to CASSVGGQETQYF. Combining the CDR3 with reference TRBV9 and TRBJ2-5 gives the whole variable domain DSGVTQTPKHLITATGQRVTLRCSPRSGDLSVYWYQQSLDQGLQFLIQYYNGEERAKGNILERFSAQQFPDLHSELNLSSLELGDSALYFCASSVGGQETQYFGPGTRLLVL.

The chain couples TRBV5-1 to TRBJ2-3, with D uncertain. The V gene's germline CDR1 is SGHRS and CDR2 YFSETQ. The CDR3 has 15 amino acids. Deletions cut 0 bases from V and 0 bases from J, with 8 bases between. The CDR3: CASSLAPDSTDTQYF. The CDR3 DNA reads as TGCGCCAGCAGCTTGGCCCCGGACAGCACAGATACGCAGTATTTT.

The chain is built from TRBV20-1 and TRBJ1-2; D is unresolved. V was cut by 1 base and J by 2 bases, with 11 bases left in between. This CDR3 contains 14 residues. Germline V CDR1 and CDR2: DFQATT, SNEGSKA (reference sequence). This chain's CDR3 is CSARVEIANYGYTF. In nucleotides, the CDR3 is TGCAGTGCTAGAGTAGAGATCGCAAACTATGGCTACACCTTC.

The gene calls are TRBV5-8 and TRBJ1-1, with D perhaps matching TRBD1 (6 bases). V was trimmed by 4 bases and J by 4 bases, leaving 17 bases between them. The CDR3 spans 15 residues. Germline V gene data show CDR1 as SGHTS and CDR2 as YDEGEE. The CDR3 sequence is CASSARDMTFTEAFF. The DNA of the CDR3 is TGTGCCAGCAGCGCAAGGGACATGACCTTCACTGAAGCTTTCTTT.

The chain is built from TRBV12-3 or TRBV12-4 and TRBJ1-6; D is ambiguous. V lost 1 base and J 12 bases, leaving 10 bases between the germline ends. CDR3 length equals 13 residues. Written as DNA, the CDR3 is TGTGCCAGCAGTTTAGTCGATCGAAGACCCCTCCACTTT. This codes for CASSLVDRRPLHF.

The chain combines TRBV9 with TRBJ1-6, with 7 bases that match TRBD1. V trimming: 4 bases; J trimming: 5 bases; junction bases outside the gene matches: 6. There are 15 residues in the CDR3. CDR1 and CDR2 from the germline V gene are SGDLS and YYNGEE. The CDR3 protein is CASSLGGRDNSPLHF. The CDR3 nucleotides are TGTGCCAGCAGCCTAGGGGGCAGGGATAATTCACCCCTCCACTTT.

The J gene is TRBJ2-5, the V gene TRBV4-3; a weak D match, TRBD2 (6 bases). The CDR3 extends over 15 amino acids. Deletions cut 2 bases from V and 3 bases from J, with 13 bases between. CDR1 and CDR2 from the germline V gene are LGHNA and YSLEER. CDR3 loop: CASSQRWEREETQYF. The CDR3 DNA sequence: TGCGCCAGCAGCCAAAGGTGGGAGCGGGAAGAGACCCAGTACTTC.

The chain has TRBV20-1 and TRBJ2-5; D may be TRBD2 (6 bases). The CDR3 is made up of 13 amino acids. From germline, CDR1 is DFQATT and CDR2 SNEGSKA (reference sequence). V lost 4 bases and J lost 0, with 9 bases in between. CDR3 protein: CSATRDYQETQYF. The CDR3 DNA is TGCAGTGCTACAAGGGACTACCAAGAGACCCAGTACTTC.

This clonotype has more than one count but fewer than ten. This chain uses TRBV19 with TRBJ2-1, with 10 bases fitting TRBD2. The length of the CDR3 is 15 residues. Germline V gene data show CDR1 as LNHDA and CDR2 as SQIVND (reference sequence). The V and J ends lost 6 bases and 2 bases, in that order; junction bases with no gene match: 4. CDR3: CASRLLAGPYNEQFF. CDR3 nucleotides: TGTGCCAGTAGGCTACTAGCGGGACCCTACAATGAGCAGTTCTTC.

The rearrangement joins TRBV10-3 to TRBJ2-3; D is tentatively TRBD1 or TRBD2 (6 bases each). CDR1 and CDR2 (germline): ENHRY, SYGVKD. V was cut by 4 bases and J by 4 bases, with 9 bases left in between. This CDR3 contains 13 residues. The CDR3 here is CAISVGGPDTQYF. CDR3 coding DNA: TGTGCCATCAGTGTCGGGGGCCCAGATACGCAGTATTTT.

The chain couples TRBV4-2 to TRBJ1-1; D ambiguous. The CDR3 has 13 residues. Trimming stripped 1 base from V and 6 bases from J, with 9 bases between. CDR1 is LGHNA, CDR2 YNFKEQ, per germline. CDR3 bases: TGTGCCAGCAGCCAAGTAGGGTTCGCTGAAGCTTTCTTT. Translating it yields CASSQVGFAEAFF.

The chain employs TRBV5-1 and TRBJ1-1; D may be TRBD1 (5 bases). This CDR3 spans 14 amino acids. V dropped 4 bases and J dropped 1 base, with 11 bases sitting between them. The germline CDR1 and CDR2 sequences are SGHRS and YFSETQ. The CDR3: CASSQGDWNTEAFF. The CDR3 coding sequence is TGCGCCAGCAGCCAAGGGGATTGGAACACTGAAGCTTTCTTT.

The rearrangement joins TRBV20-1 to TRBJ1-5; 9 bases match TRBD1. CDR1 is DFQATT, CDR2 SNEGSKA, per germline (reference sequence). Losses at the gene ends were 7 bases for V and 2 bases for J; bases not matched to a gene: 12. There are 16 residues in the CDR3. The CDR3 DNA sequence: TGCAGTGGCGCACAGGGGGCCGCGAGGGGCAATCAGCCCCAGCATTTT. Translation gives CSGAQGAARGNQPQHF.

In nucleotides, the CDR3 is TGTGCCAGCATCCCCGGCACGAACACCGGGGAGCTGTTTTTT. Its translation is CASIPGTNTGELFF. The chain links TRBV11-3 to TRBJ2-2; unclear D gene. This CDR3 is built from 14 residues. Trimming took 7 bases from V and 0 from J, leaving 9 bases between them. Germline V gene lookup returns CDR1 SGHNT and CDR2 YENEEA.

At least ten counts were recorded for this clonotype. The chain recombines TRBV20-1 with TRBJ2-1; 10 nucleotides match TRBD2. CDR3 size: 15 residues. With V trimmed by 2 bases and J by 2 bases, 3 bases remained unmatched. Germline loops: CDR1 DFQATT, CDR2 SNEGSKA (reference sequence). The CDR3 loop reads CSARNSGGAYNEQFF. CDR3 DNA: TGCAGTGCTAGAAACAGCGGGGGGGCCTACAATGAGCAGTTCTTC.

This clonotype was seen a few times. The chain couples TRBV12-3 or TRBV12-4 to TRBJ1-4; possibly TRBD1 for D (5 bases). CDR3 length equals 14 residues. V lost 6 bases to trimming and J lost 5 bases, with 13 bases between them. CDR3 amino acids: CASRHRGINEKLFF. In nucleotides, the CDR3 is TGTGCCAGCAGACATAGGGGTATAAATGAAAAACTGTTTTTT.

Comments on this clonotype: It is likely a read error, because the conserved phenylalanine at the end of the CDR3 is missing. This chain uses TRBV29-1 with TRBJ1-1; possible D gene TRBD1, 5 bases. Germline loops: CDR1 SQVTM, CDR2 ANQGSEA. This CDR3 is built from 12 residues. V was trimmed by 7 bases and J by 10 bases, leaving 19 bases between them. In DNA, the CDR3 is TGCAGCGCTGTGACAGATCACATGGGAGCTTTCTCT. This translates into CSAVTDHMGAFS.

CDR3 nucleotides: TGTGCCAGCAGTACCCTCGGTTCCGGATTCGAAAAACTGTTTTTT. Translating gives CASSTLGSGFEKLFF. The chain has TRBV27 and TRBJ1-4, with D unclear. This CDR3 has 15 amino acids. Germline loops: CDR1 MNHEY, CDR2 SMNVEV (reference sequence). V was clipped by 5 bases and J by 8 bases, with 18 bases between them.

The chain employs TRBV5-1 and TRBJ2-7, with D unresolved. The germline V gene has CDR1 SGHRS and CDR2 YFSETQ. The CDR3 contains 15 residues. V gave up 0 bases and J gave up 2 bases, with 12 bases separating them. The CDR3 nucleotides are TGCGCCAGCAGCTTGGGCTCCGGGCCGCCCTACGAGCAGTACTTC. It codes for CASSLGSGPPYEQYF.